One sample yielded the 4 T cell receptor beta chains listed below, sequenced in a study of regulatory dendritic cells for organ transplantation. Generated by immunoSEQ multiplex PCR, the TCRdb table keeps only in-frame clones and is missing some. The sample lists about 17,000 clones, 70% to 85% occurring once. These receptors have no known antigen. Sorted T cells were CFSE-labeled and cultured 4 to 5 days with allogeneic regulatory or mature dendritic cells at 1:10. Sequencing used memory CD4+ T cells from blood cultured with regulatory dendritic cells. Regarding subset: CD45RO+ memory T cells. All receptors come from a human donor in good health.

This clone appeared once. V is TRBV7-2 and J is TRBJ2-3, with TRBD2 matching 9 bases. J gave up 5 bases and V 3 bases, and 3 bases lay outside the gene matches. The germline gives CDR1 SGHTA, CDR2 FQGNSA. The CDR3 consists of 14 residues. CDR3 nucleotides: TGTGCCAGCAGCTTGGGAGCGGGAGGAGATACGCAGTATTTT. It specifies CASSLGAGGDTQYF.

The chain employs TRBV30 and TRBJ2-2; D possibly matches TRBD1 or TRBD2 (5 bases each). The CDR3 runs 14 residues. The V gene's germline CDR1 is GTSNPN and CDR2 SVGIG (reference sequence). The germline V and J ends were trimmed by 0 bases and 6 bases, with 11 bases remaining between them. CDR3 in amino acids: CAWSVPGLSGELFF. Here the CDR3 DNA reads TGTGCCTGGAGTGTACCGGGGCTTTCCGGGGAGCTGTTTTTT.

This chain connects TRBV2 to TRBJ1-2; 7 nucleotides agree with TRBD1. The CDR3 loop spans 15 amino acids. Germline loops: CDR1 SNHLY, CDR2 FYNNEI. J gave up 2 bases and V 5 bases, and 8 bases lay outside the gene matches. The CDR3 DNA follows: TGTGCCAGCAGTATTGGGGACAGTGGAAACTATGGCTACACCTTC. Protein: CASSIGDSGNYGYTF.

This clone was counted only a few times. The junction differs from germline at one of its ends, possibly a read error. The rearrangement links TRBV7-7 to TRBJ2-7; either TRBD1 or TRBD2 may fit D (5 bases each). Per germline, CDR1 SSHAT and CDR2 FNYEAQ (reference sequence). The CDR3 loop spans 13 amino acids. The chain's CDR3 is CASSPSGPGEQYF. The CDR3 nucleotides are TGTGCTAGCAGCCCTTCAGGGCCGGGAGAGCAGTACTTC.